This TCR beta chain was captured by sequencing in a study of cytotoxic CD8 clonotypes in ibrutinib-treated CLL. Across the whole study: Response samples were drawn at a median of about eleven months of treatment, range 6 to 36.

Profiled with immunoSEQ multiplex PCR; TCRdb holds only in-frame clones, not every one. The sample holds approximately 190,000 clones; approximately 75% are singletons and the top ten take 11%. CDR1 and CDR2 from the germline V gene are KGHSY and FQNENV. V was shortened by 4 bases and J by 8 bases, with 19 bases between the two germline ends. The CDR3 runs 15 residues. As for this clone: Its antigen is still unknown.

Study outcomes and limitations: Sustained-remission patients were sampled at different times than progressing patients were. Contraction or stability on treatment characterized the public clonotypes, which were uncommon.

The chain employs TRBV16 and TRBJ2-3; maybe TRBD2 (6 bases). The input for sequencing was PBMCs, taken after 12 months of ibrutinib treatment. The source is a human donor with chronic lymphocytic leukemia. The CDR3 region has the DNA TGTGCCAGCAGCCTTTTAGCGGTACAGCGCGGTACGCAGTATTTT. This encodes CASSLLAVQRGTQYF.